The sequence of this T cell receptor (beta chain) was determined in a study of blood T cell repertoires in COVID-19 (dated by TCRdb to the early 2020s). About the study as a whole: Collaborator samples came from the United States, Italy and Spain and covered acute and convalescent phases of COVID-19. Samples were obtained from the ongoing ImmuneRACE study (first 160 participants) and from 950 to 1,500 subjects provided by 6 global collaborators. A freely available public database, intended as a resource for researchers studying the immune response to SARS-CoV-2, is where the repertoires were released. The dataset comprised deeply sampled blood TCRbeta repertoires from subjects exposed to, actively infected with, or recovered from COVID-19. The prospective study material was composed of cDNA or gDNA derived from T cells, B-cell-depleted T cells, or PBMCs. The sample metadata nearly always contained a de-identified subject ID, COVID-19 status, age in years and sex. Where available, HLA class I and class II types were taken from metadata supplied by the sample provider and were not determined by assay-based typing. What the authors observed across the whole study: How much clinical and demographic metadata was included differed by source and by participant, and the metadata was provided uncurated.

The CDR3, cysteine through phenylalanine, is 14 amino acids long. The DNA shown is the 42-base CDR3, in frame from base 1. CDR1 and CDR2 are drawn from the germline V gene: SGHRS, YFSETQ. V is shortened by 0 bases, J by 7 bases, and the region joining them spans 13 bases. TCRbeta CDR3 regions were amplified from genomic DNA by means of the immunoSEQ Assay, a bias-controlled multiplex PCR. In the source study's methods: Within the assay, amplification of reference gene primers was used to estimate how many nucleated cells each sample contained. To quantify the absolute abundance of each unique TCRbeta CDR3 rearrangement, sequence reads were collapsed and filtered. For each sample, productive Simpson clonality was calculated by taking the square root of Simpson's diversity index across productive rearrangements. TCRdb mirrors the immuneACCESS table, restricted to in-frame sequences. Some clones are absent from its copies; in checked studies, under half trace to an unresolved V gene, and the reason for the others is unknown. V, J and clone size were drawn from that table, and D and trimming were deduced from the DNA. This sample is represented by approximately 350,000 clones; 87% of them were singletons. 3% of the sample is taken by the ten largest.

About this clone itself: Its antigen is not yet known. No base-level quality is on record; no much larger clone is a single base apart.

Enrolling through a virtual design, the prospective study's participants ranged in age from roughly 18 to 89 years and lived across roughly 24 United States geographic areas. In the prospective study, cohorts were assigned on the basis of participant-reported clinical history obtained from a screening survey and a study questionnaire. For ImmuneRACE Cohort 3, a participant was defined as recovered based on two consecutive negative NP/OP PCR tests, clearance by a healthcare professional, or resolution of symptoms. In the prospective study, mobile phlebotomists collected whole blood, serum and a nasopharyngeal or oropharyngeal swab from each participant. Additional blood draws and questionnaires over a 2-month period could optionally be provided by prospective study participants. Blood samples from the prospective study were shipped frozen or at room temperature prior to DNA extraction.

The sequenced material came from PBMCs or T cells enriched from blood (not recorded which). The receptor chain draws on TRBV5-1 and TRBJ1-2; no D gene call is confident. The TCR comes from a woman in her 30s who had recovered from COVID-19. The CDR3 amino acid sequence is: CASSLVADPLGYTF. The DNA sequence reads TGCGCCAGCAGCTTGGTGGCTGATCCTCTTGGCTACACCTTC.